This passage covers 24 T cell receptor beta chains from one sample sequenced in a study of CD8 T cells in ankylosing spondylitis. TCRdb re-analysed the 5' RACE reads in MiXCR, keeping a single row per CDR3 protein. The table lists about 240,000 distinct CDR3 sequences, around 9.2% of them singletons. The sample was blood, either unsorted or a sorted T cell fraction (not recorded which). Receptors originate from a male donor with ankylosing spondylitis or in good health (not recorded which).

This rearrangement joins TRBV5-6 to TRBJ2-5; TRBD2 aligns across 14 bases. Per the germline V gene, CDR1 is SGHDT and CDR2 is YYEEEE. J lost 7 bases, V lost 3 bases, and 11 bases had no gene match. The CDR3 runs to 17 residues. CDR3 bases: TGTGCCAGCAGCTCAACGAGACTAGCGGGGGGGCCTCGGACCCAGTACTTC. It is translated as CASSSTRLAGGPRTQYF.

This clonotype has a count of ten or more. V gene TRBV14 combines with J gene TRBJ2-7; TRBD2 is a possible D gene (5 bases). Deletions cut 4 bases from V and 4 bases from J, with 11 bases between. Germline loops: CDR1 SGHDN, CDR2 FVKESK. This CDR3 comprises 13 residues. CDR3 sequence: CASSLFGLYEQYF. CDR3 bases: TGTGCCAGCAGCCTTTTCGGACTTTACGAGCAGTACTTC.

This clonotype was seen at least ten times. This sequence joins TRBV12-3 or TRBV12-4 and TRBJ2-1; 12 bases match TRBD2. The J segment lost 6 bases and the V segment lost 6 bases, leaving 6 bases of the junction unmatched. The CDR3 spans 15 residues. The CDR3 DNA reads TGTGCCAGCAGCTCTGGACTAGCGGGACCCAATGAGCAGTTCTTC. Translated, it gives CASSSGLAGPNEQFF.

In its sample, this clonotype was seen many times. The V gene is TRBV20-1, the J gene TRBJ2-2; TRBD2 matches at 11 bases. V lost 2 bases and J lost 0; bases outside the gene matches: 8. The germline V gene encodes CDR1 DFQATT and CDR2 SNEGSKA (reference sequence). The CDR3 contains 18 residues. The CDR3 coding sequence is TGCAGTGCTAGACCGACTAGCGGGGAGTTCGCGAACACCGGGGAGCTGTTTTTT. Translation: CSARPTSGEFANTGELFF.

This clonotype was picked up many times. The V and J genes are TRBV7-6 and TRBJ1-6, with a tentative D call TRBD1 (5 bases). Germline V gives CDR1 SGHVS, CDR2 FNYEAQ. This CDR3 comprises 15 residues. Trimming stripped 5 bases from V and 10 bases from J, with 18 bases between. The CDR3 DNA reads TGTGCCAGCAGCAATAATTGGCAGGGAAACTCACCCCTCCACTTT. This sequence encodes CASSNNWQGNSPLHF.

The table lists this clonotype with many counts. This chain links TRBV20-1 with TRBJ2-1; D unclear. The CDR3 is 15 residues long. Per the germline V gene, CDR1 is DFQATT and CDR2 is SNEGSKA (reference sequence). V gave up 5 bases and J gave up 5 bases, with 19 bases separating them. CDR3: CSARTAGKPNNEQFF. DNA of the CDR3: TGCAGTGCTCGCACGGCTGGGAAACCTAACAATGAGCAGTTCTTC.

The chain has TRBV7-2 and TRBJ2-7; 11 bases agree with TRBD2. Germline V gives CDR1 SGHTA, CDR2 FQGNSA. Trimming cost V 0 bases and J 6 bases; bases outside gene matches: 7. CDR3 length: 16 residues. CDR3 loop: CASSLARTSGYVEQYF. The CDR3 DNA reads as TGTGCCAGCAGCTTAGCGAGGACTAGCGGGTATGTCGAGCAGTACTTC.

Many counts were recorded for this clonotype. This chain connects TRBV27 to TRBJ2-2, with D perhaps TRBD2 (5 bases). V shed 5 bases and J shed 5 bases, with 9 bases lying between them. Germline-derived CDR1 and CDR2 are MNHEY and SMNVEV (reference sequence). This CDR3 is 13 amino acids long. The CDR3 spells CASSVRGTGELFF. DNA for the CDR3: TGTGCCAGCAGTGTTAGAGGGACCGGGGAGCTGTTTTTT.

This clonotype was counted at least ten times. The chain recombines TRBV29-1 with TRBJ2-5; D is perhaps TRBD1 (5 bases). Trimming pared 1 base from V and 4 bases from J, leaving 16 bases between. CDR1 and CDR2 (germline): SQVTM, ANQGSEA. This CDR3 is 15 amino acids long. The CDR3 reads CSVEGGAIKGETQYF. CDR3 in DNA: TGCAGCGTTGAAGGGGGCGCGATAAAGGGAGAGACCCAGTACTTC.

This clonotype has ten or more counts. This chain's CDR3 is CASSMQSTDTQYF. The CDR3 coding sequence is TGTGCCAGCAGCATGCAGAGCACAGATACGCAGTATTTT. V gene TRBV9 combines with J gene TRBJ2-3; D is unresolved. Between the trimmed V and J ends, which lost 4 bases and 0 bases, there was a span of 6 bases. The CDR3 sequence is 13 residues long. Looked up from germline, CDR1 is SGDLS and CDR2 is YYNGEE.

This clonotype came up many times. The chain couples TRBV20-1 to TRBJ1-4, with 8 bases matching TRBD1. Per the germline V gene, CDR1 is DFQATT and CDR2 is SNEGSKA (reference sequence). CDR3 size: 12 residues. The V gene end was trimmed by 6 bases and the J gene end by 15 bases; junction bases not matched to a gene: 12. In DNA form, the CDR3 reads TGCAGTGCACGAGACAGGGGTCTTAAGTTGTTTTTT. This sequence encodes CSARDRGLKLFF.

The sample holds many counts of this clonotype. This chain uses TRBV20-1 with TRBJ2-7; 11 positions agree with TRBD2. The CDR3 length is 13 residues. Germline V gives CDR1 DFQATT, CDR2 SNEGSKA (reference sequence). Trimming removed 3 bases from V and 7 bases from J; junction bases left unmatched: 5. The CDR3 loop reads CSARASGRREQYF. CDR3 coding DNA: TGCAGTGCTAGGGCTAGCGGGAGGAGAGAGCAGTACTTC.

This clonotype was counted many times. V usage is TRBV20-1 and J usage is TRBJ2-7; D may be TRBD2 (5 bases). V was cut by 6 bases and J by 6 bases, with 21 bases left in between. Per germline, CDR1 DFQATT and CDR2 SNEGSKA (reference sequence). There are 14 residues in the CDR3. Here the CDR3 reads CSARRASSYREQYF. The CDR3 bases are TGCAGTGCCCGTAGGGCTAGCAGTTATCGCGAGCAGTACTTC.

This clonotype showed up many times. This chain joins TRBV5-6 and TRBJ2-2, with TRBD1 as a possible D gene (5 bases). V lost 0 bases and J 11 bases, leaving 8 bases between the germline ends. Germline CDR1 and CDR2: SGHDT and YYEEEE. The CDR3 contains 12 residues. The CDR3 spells CASSLVGLELFF. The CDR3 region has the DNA TGTGCCAGCAGCTTGGTGGGGCTTGAGCTGTTTTTT.

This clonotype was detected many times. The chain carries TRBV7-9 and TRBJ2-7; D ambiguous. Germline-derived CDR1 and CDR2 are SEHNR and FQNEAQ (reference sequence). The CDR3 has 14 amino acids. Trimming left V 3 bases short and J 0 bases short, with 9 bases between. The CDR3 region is CASSFSGDSYEQYF. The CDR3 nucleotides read TGTGCCAGCAGCTTTTCTGGGGACTCCTACGAGCAGTACTTC.

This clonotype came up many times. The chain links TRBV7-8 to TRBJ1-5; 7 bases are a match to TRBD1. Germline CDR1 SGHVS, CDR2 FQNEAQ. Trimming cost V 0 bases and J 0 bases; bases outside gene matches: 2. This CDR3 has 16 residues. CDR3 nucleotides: TGTGCCAGCAGCTTAGCCGACAGGGATAGCAATCAGCCCCAGCATTTT. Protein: CASSLADRDSNQPQHF.

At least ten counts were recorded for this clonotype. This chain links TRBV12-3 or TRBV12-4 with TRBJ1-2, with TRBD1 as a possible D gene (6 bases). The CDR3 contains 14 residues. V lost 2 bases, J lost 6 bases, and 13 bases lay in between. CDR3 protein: CASSLHPGADGYTF. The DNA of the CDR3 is TGTGCCAGCAGTTTACATCCGGGGGCGGATGGCTACACCTTC.

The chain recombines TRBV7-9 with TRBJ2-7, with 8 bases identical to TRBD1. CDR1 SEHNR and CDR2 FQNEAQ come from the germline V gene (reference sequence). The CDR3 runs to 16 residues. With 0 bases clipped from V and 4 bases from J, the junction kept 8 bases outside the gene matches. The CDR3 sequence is CASSLAAGTGRYEQYF. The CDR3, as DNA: TGTGCCAGCAGCTTAGCAGCCGGGACAGGTCGATACGAGCAGTACTTC.

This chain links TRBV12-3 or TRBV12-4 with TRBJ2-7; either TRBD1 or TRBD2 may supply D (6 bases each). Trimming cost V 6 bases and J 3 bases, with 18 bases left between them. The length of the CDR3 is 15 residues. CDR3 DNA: TGTGCCAGCAGCTTCAAGGGGGGCGGAAGCTACGAGCAGTACTTC. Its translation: CASSFKGGGSYEQYF.

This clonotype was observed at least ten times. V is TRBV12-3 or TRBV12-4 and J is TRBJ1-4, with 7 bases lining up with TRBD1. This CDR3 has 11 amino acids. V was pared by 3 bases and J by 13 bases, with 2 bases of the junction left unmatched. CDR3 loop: CASSLAGGLFF. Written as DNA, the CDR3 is TGTGCCAGCAGTTTGGCAGGGGGACTGTTTTTT.

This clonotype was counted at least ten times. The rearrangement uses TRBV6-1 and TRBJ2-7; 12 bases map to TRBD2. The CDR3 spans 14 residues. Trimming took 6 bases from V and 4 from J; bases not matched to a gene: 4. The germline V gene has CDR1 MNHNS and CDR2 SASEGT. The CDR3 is CASSRTSGVYEQYF. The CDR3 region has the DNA TGTGCCAGCAGCAGGACTAGCGGGGTTTACGAGCAGTACTTC.

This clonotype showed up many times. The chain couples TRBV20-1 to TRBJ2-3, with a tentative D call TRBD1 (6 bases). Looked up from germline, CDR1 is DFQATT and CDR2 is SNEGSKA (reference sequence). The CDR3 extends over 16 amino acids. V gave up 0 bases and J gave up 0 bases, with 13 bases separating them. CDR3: CSARDVRGPSTDTQYF. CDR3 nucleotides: TGCAGTGCTAGAGACGTCAGGGGACCGAGCACAGATACGCAGTATTTT.

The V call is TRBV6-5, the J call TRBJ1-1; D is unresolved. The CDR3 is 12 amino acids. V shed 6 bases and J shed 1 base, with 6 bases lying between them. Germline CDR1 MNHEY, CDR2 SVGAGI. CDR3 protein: CASRWGNTEAFF. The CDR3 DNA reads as TGTGCCAGCAGGTGGGGGAACACTGAAGCTTTCTTT.

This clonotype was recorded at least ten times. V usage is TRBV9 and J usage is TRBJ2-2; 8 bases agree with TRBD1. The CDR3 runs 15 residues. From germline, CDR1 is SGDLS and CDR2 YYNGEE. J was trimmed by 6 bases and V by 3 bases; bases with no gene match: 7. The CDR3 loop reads CASSGGQATAGELFF. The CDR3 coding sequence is TGTGCCAGCAGCGGGGGACAGGCTACCGCCGGGGAGCTGTTTTTT. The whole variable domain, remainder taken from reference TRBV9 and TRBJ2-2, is DSGVTQTPKHLITATGQRVTLRCSPRSGDLSVYWYQQSLDQGLQFLIQYYNGEERAKGNILERFSAQQFPDLHSELNLSSLELGDSALYFCASSGGQATAGELFFGEGSRLTVL.